This T cell receptor beta chain was identified during a study of T cell responses to AZD1222 COVID-19 vaccine. CDR1 is SGHRS, CDR2 YFSETQ, per germline. The V and J ends lost 0 bases and 0 bases respectively, with 7 bases between them. CDR3 size: 15 residues. This clone was seen only once. The antigen is not known. Method: immunoSEQ multiplex PCR; TCRdb's copy keeps in-frame clones and lacks some. The sample holds 150,000 to 200,000 clones, 85% to 95% seen once. Study-wide points: In the spike-specific TCR repertoire, nearly half reportedly target unmutated variant regions. Spike-wide coverage was observed for vaccine-associated CD4 TCRs, with dominant responses at 160-218 and 743-854.

The source material was peripheral blood, sampled on day 0 of AZD1222 vaccination. The V and J genes are TRBV5-1 and TRBJ1-3; D is ambiguous. The origin of this receptor is an adult in good health. For the CDR3, the DNA is TGCGCCAGCAGCTTGGTTTCCGGCTCTGGAAACACCATATATTTT. Residues: CASSLVSGSGNTIYF.